This T cell receptor beta chain was captured by sequencing in a study of blood T cells in healthy people across ages. Next came a second PCR, run for about 7 to 12 cycles, which used a sample-barcoded 5' primer along with a J-beta primer mix. TCRdb re-called the 5' RACE reads with MiXCR, one entry per CDR3 protein. The sample has 1.5 million to 2 million distinct CDR3 sequences; 28% are singletons. The CDR3 sequence is 16 residues long. Germline V lookup: CDR1 SEHNR, CDR2 FQNEAQ (reference sequence). Trimming cost V 4 bases and J 9 bases; bases outside gene matches: 15. At least 6.5 million PBMCs were isolated per sample.

This clonotype originated in a woman younger than 45 in good health. The gene calls are TRBV7-9 and TRBJ2-1, with TRBD2 identical over 7 bases. Sample: blood. This chain's CDR3 is CASSYPAGIGHSEQFF. CDR3 nucleotides: TGTGCCAGCAGCTACCCAGCGGGAATCGGCCACAGTGAGCAGTTCTTC.